These 14 T cell receptor beta chains were sequenced from one sample in a study of cytomegalovirus exposure and HLA in healthy donors. TCRdb keeps only in-frame clones here, not all; method: immunoSEQ multiplex PCR. The table includes some 180,000 clones, more than 75% detected once. Sequenced sample: PBMCs. Receptors were obtained from a man younger than 45 in good health and CMV-seropositive.

V and J are TRBV4-1 and TRBJ2-7, with D uncertain. The germline CDR1 and CDR2 sequences are MGHRA and YSYEKL. Between the trimmed V and J ends, which lost 4 bases and 6 bases, there was a span of 16 bases. CDR3 length equals 14 residues. The CDR3 region is CASSPGFLSLEQYF. CDR3 coding DNA: TGCGCCAGCAGCCCCGGGTTCCTGTCTCTCGAGCAGTACTTC.

This rearrangement joins TRBV28 to TRBJ1-5, with D unclear. The CDR3 contains 12 residues. The V gene's germline CDR1 is MDHEN and CDR2 SYDVKM. V was clipped by 4 bases and J by 7 bases, with 8 bases between them. The CDR3 nucleotides are TGTGCCAGCAGTTCCCCCGGACAGCCCCAGCATTTT. Encoded protein: CASSSPGQPQHF.

V and J are TRBV27 and TRBJ2-2, with D hard to call. This CDR3 is 16 amino acids long. Trimming took 3 bases from V and 3 from J, leaving 14 bases between them. CDR1 and CDR2 from the germline V gene are MNHEY and SMNVEV (reference sequence). CDR3 amino acids: CASSFRSYRDTGELFF. In nucleotides, the CDR3 is TGTGCCAGCAGTTTTAGGAGCTATAGAGACACCGGGGAGCTGTTTTTT.

The chain combines TRBV11-1 with TRBJ2-2; possibly TRBD1 or TRBD2 for D (5 bases each). The CDR3 consists of 13 residues. Per germline, CDR1 SGHAT and CDR2 FQDESV (reference sequence). V shed 3 bases and J shed 9 bases, with 11 bases lying between them. CDR3: CASSFGGYRELFF. CDR3 nucleotide sequence: TGTGCCAGCAGCTTTGGGGGTTATCGGGAGCTGTTTTTT.

J is TRBJ2-3 and V is TRBV4-1, with 8 nucleotides matching TRBD1. Unmatched junction bases numbered 8, after V lost 1 base and J lost 2 bases. There are 17 residues in the CDR3. Germline V gene lookup returns CDR1 MGHRA and CDR2 YSYEKL. CDR3 residues: CASSQAFGQGATDTQYF. The CDR3 DNA sequence: TGCGCCAGCAGCCAAGCATTTGGGCAGGGGGCCACAGATACGCAGTATTTT.

This clone showed up just once. The genes are TRBV13 and TRBJ1-4; D gene unclear. V was shortened by 1 base and J by 5 bases, with 8 bases between the two germline ends. The CDR3 runs 14 residues. In germline, CDR1 is PRHDT, CDR2 FYEKMQ (reference sequence). In nucleotides, the CDR3 is TGTGCCAGCAGCTTAGCCAGAGGGAATGAAAAACTGTTTTTT. Encoded protein: CASSLARGNEKLFF.

The J gene is TRBJ2-3, the V gene TRBV27, with 8 bases aligning to TRBD2. CDR3 length equals 15 residues. V lost 3 bases and J lost 5; bases outside the gene matches: 7. Germline V CDR1 and CDR2: MNHEY, SMNVEV (reference sequence). The DNA of the CDR3 is TGTGCCAGCAGTTTCCGGGAGGGCCGCGAAGATACGCAGTATTTT. It codes for CASSFREGREDTQYF.

The chain employs TRBV7-6 and TRBJ2-7; 7 nucleotides line up with TRBD2. The V segment lost 5 bases and the J segment 0 bases; nucleotides outside the gene matches: 7. The CDR3 sequence is 15 residues long. The germline V gene has CDR1 SGHVS and CDR2 FNYEAQ. The CDR3 spells CASSLSGMSSYEQYF. The CDR3 DNA sequence: TGTGCCAGCAGCCTCAGCGGGATGAGCTCCTACGAGCAGTACTTC.

The chain links TRBV6-5 to TRBJ1-1; D possibly corresponds to TRBD1 (5 bases). CDR1 and CDR2 (germline): MNHEY, SVGAGI. The germline V and J ends were trimmed by 5 bases and 0 bases, with 13 bases remaining between them. The CDR3 runs 15 residues. CDR3 DNA sequence: TGTGCCAGCAGTAGGACAAGACCAATGAACACTGAAGCTTTCTTT. It encodes CASSRTRPMNTEAFF.

This clone appeared a few times. The chain has TRBV6-1 and TRBJ1-5; tentative D call: TRBD1 (5 bases). Germline CDR1 reads MNHNS; CDR2 reads SASEGT. The ends were cut back, 7 bases at V and 9 bases at J, with 16 bases in the middle. There are 13 residues in the CDR3. The CDR3 reads CASTAGSRGPQHF. CDR3 DNA sequence: TGTGCCAGCACGGCCGGGAGTAGGGGGCCCCAGCATTTT.

V is TRBV15 and J is TRBJ1-4; maybe TRBD1 (6 bases). The germline V gene encodes CDR1 LNHNV and CDR2 YYDKDF (reference sequence). This CDR3 is built from 18 residues. V lost 0 bases, J lost 8 bases, and 22 bases lay in between. CDR3 amino acids: CATSRDSSWGRGREKLFF. CDR3 sequence (DNA): TGTGCCACCAGCAGAGATTCTTCGTGGGGGCGAGGACGGGAAAAACTGTTTTTT.

This chain uses TRBV6-5 with TRBJ2-5; D not resolved. V was cut by 2 bases and J by 9 bases, with 16 bases left in between. The CDR3 extends over 14 amino acids. Germline CDR1 and CDR2: MNHEY and SVGAGI. CDR3 residues: CASSYARRQGAQYF. In DNA, the CDR3 is TGTGCCAGCAGTTACGCCCGACGCCAAGGTGCCCAGTACTTC.

V is TRBV7-9 and J is TRBJ1-5; 7 bases map to TRBD1. The CDR3 loop spans 14 amino acids. V gave up 5 bases and J gave up 9 bases; unmatched junction bases: 10. The germline V gene encodes CDR1 SEHNR and CDR2 FQNEAQ (reference sequence). CDR3 residues: CASSRGQDKRPQHF. CDR3 nucleotides: TGTGCCAGCAGCCGCGGACAGGACAAGCGGCCCCAGCATTTT.

This sequence joins TRBV30 and TRBJ2-2; D is unresolved. The V gene lost 4 bases and the J gene lost 0 bases, with 12 bases spanning the gap. Germline assignment: CDR1 GTSNPN and CDR2 SVGIG (reference sequence). The CDR3 loop spans 15 amino acids. The CDR3 loop is CAWIFVRPNTGELFF. The CDR3 DNA reads TGTGCCTGGATATTTGTCCGGCCGAACACCGGGGAGCTGTTTTTT. The full variable domain, completed using reference TRBV30 and TRBJ2-2, is SQTIHQWPATLVQPVGSPLSLECTVEGTSNPNLYWYRQAAGRGLQLLFYSVGIGQISSEVPQNLSASRPQDRQFILSSKKLLLSDSGFYLCAWIFVRPNTGELFFGEGSRLTVL.